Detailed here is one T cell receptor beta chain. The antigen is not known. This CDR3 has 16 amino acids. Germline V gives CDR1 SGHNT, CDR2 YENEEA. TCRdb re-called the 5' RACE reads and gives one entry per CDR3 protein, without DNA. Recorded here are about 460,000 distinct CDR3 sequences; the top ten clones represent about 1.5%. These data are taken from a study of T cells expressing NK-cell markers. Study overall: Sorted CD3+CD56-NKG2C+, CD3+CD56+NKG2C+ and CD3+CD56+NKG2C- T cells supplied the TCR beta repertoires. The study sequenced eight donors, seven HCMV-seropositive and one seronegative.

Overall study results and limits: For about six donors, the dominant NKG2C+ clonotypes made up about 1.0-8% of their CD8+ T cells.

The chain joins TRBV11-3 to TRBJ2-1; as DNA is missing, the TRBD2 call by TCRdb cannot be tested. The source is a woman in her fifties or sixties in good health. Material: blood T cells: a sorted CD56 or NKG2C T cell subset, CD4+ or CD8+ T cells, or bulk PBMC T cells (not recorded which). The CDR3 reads CASSLVSGHSYNEQFF.